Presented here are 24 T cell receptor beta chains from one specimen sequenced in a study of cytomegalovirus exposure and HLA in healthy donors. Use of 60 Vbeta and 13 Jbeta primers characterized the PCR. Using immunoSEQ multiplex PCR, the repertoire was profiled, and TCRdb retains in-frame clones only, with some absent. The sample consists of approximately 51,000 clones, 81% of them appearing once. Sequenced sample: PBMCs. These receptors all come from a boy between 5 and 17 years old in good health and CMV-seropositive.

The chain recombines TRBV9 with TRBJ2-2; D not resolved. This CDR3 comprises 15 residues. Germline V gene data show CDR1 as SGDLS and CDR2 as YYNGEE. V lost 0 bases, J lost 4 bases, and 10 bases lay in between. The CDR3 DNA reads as TGTGCCAGCAGCGTAGATCCACCTACCACCGGGGAGCTGTTTTTT. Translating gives CASSVDPPTTGELFF.

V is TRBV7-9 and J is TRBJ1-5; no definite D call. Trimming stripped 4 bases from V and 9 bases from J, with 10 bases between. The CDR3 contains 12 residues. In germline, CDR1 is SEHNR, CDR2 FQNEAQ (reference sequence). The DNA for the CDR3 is TGTGCCAGCAGCTCTAGTGATTGGCCCCAGCATTTT. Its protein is CASSSSDWPQHF.

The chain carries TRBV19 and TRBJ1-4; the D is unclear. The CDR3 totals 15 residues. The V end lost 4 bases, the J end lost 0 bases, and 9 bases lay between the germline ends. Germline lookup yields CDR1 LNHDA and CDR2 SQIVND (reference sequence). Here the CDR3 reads CASSKGAATNEKLFF. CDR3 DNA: TGTGCCAGTAGTAAAGGAGCCGCAACTAATGAAAAACTGTTTTTT.

CDR3 region: CASSDRTGEGKLFF. The CDR3 DNA reads as TGTGCCAGCAGTGATCGGACAGGCGAAGGAAAACTGTTTTTT. The chain uses TRBV25-1 and TRBJ1-4, with 7 bases that match TRBD1. The trim removed 3 bases at V and 10 bases at J, leaving 8 bases unmatched. This CDR3 is built from 14 residues. Germline CDR1 is MGHDK and CDR2 is SYGVNS.

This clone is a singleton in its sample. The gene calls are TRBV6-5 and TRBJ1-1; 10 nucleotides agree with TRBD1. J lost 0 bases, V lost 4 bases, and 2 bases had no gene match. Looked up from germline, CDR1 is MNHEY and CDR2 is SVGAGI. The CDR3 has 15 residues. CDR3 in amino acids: CASSSGQGLNTEAFF. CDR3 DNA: TGTGCCAGCAGTTCGGGACAGGGGTTGAACACTGAAGCTTTCTTT.

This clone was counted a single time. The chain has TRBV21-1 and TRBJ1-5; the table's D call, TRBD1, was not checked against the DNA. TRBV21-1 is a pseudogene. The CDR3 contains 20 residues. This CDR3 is CASSKEGPGQGLGSNQPQHF. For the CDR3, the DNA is TGTGCCAGCAGCAAAGAGGGTCCGGGACAGGGGTTGGGAAGCAATCAGCCCCAGCATTTT.

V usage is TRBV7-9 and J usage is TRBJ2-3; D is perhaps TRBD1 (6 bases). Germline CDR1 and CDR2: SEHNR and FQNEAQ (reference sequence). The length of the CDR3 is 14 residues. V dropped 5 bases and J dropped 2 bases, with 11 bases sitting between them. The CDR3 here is CASSLNRDTDTQYF. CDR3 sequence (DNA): TGTGCCAGCAGCCTTAACAGGGACACAGATACGCAGTATTTT.

This CDR3 reads CASSLGSLTDTQYF. The CDR3 DNA sequence: TGTGCCAGCAGTTTGGGCAGCCTCACAGATACGCAGTATTTT. This sequence joins TRBV27 and TRBJ2-3, with D hard to call. From germline, CDR1 is MNHEY and CDR2 SMNVEV (reference sequence). The CDR3 covers 14 residues. V was shortened by 3 bases and J by 2 bases, with 9 bases between the two germline ends.

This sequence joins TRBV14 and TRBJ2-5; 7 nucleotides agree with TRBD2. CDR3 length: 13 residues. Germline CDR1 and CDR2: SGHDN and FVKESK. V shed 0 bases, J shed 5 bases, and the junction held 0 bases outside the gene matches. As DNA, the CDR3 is TGTGCCAGCAGCCAAGACGGGGGGGAGACCCAGTACTTC. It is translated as CASSQDGGETQYF.

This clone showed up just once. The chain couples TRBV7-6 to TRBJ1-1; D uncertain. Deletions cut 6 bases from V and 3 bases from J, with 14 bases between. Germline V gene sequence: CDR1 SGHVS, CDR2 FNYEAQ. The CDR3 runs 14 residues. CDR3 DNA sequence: TGTGCCAGCAGTCCGACCCCTGAGGACACTGAAGCTTTCTTT. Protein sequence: CASSPTPEDTEAFF.

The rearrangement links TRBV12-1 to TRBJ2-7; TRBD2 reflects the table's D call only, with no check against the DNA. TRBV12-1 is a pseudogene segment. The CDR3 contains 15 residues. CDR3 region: CASKARRPLPGEQYF. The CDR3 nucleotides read TGTGCCAGCAAGGCCCGACGGCCCCTACCGGGCGAGCAGTACTTC.

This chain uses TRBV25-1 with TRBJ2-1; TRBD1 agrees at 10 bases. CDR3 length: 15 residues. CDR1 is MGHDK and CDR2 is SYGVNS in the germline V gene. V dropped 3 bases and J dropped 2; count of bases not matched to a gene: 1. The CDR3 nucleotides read TGTGCCAGCAGTGAGACAGGGGGCGCCTACAATGAGCAGTTCTTC. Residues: CASSETGGAYNEQFF.

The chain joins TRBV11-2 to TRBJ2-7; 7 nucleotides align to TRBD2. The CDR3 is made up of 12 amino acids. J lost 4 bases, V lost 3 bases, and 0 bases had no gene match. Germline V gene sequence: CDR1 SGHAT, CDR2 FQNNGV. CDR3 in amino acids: CASSFGGYEQYF. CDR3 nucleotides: TGTGCCAGCAGCTTCGGGGGGTACGAGCAGTACTTC.

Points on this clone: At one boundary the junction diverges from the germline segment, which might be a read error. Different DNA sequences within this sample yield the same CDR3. CDR3 sequence reads: CASSLTGSQAYEQYF. CDR3 DNA: TGCGCCAGCAGCTTGACAGGGTCCCAGGCCTACGAACAGTACTTC. The V gene is TRBV5-1, the J gene TRBJ2-7, with D possibly matching TRBD1 (6 bases). Germline V gives CDR1 SGHRS, CDR2 YFSETQ. CDR3 size: 15 residues.

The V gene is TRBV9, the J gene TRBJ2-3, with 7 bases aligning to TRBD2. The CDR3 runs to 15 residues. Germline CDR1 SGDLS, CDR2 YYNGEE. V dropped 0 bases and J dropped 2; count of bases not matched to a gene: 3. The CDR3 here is CASSVGRELTDTQYF. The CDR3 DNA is TGTGCCAGCAGCGTAGGGCGGGAGCTCACAGATACGCAGTATTTT.

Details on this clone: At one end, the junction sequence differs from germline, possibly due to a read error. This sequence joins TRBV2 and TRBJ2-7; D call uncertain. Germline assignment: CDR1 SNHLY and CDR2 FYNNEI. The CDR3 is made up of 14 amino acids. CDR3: CASREAKAFYEQYF. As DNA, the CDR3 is TGTGCCAGCCGTGAAGCTAAAGCTTTCTACGAGCAGTACTTC. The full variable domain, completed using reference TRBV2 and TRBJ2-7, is EPEVTQTPSHQVTQMGQEVILRCVPISNHLYFYWYRQILGQKVEFLVSFYNNEISEKSEIFDDQFSVERPDGSNFTLKIRSTKLEDSAMYFCASREAKAFYEQYFGPGTRLTVT.

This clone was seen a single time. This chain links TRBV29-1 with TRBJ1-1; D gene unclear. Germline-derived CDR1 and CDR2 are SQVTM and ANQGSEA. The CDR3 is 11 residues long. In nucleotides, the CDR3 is TGCAGATCATTTGGGAGTACTGAAGCTTTCTTT. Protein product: CRSFGSTEAFF.

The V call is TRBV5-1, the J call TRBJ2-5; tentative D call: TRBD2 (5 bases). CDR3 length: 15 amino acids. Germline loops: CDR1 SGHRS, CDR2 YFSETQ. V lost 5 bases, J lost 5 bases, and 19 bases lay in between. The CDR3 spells CASRPEGSLGETQYF. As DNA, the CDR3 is TGCGCCAGCAGACCCGAGGGCAGCCTGGGGGAGACCCAGTACTTC. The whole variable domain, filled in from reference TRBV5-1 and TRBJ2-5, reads KAGVTQTPRYLIKTRGQQVTLSCSPISGHRSVSWYQQTPGQGLQFLFEYFSETQRNKGNFPGRFSGRQFSNSRSEMNVSTLELGDSALYLCASRPEGSLGETQYFGPGTRLLVL.

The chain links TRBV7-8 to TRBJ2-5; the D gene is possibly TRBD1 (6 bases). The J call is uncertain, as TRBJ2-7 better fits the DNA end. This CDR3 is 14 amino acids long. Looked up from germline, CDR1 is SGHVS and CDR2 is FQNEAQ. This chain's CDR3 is CASSLDLDSYEQYF. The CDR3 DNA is TGTGCCAGCAGCTTAGACCTGGACAGCTACGAGCAGTACTTC.

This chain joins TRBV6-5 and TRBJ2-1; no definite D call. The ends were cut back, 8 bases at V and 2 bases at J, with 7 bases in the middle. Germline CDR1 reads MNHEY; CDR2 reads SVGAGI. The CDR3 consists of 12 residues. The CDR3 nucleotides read TGTGCCAGCCTATCGCCCTACAATGAGCAGTTCTTC. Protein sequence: CASLSPYNEQFF.

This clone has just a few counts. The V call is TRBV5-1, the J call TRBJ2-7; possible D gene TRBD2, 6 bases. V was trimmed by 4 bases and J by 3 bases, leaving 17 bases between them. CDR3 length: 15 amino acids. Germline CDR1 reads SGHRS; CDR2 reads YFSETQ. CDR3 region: CASSPHSGGDYEQYF. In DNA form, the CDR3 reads TGCGCCAGCAGCCCTCACTCAGGAGGGGACTACGAGCAGTACTTC.

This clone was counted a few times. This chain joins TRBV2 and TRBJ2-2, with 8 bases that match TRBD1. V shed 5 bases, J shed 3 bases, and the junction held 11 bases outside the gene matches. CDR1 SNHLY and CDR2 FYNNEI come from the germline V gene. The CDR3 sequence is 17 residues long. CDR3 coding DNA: TGTGCCAGCAGTATCCGGGACAGGTTAAGTGACACCGGGGAGCTGTTTTTT. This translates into CASSIRDRLSDTGELFF.

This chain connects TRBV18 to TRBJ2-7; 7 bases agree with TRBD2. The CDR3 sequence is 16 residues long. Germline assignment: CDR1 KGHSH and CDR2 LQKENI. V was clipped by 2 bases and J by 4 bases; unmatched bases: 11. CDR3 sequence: CASSPIKRGPYYEQYF. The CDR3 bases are TGTGCCAGCTCACCAATAAAGCGGGGCCCATATTACGAGCAGTACTTC.

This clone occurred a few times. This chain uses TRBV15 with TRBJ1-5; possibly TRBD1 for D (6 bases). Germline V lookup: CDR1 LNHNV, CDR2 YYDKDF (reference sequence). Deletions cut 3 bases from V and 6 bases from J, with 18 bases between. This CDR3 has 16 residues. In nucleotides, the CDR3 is TGTGCCACCAGCAGCGGGATCGGGACAACGGGTCAGCCCCAGCATTTT. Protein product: CATSSGIGTTGQPQHF.